Listed below are T cell receptor beta chains from one sample, sequenced in a study of T-cell memory formation after mild COVID-19. Each CDR3 protein is one row after TCRdb ran MiXCR on the 5' RACE reads. In the table there are fewer than 450,000 distinct CDR3 sequences, around 24% of which are singletons. Specimen: PBMCs or a T cell subset sorted from them (not recorded which). The receptors come from an adult woman who had mild COVID-19 (a few samples of this study predate the infection). Cell type and time point are not known. CDR3s include the opening cysteine and the closing phenylalanine or tryptophan. Each record gives: J gene, CDR3 length, clone size, V gene, D gene, CDR3 protein, CDR3 DNA. The D gene is left open where the match is weak. Clone size is not always given. Where it is, it says once, few, many or a class for expanded clones.

TRBJ2-1	16	NA	TRBV6-4	TRBD2	CASSDSGLAGGGEQFF	TGTGCCAGCAGTGACTCGGGACTAGCGGGAGGTGGTGAGCAGTTCTTC
TRBJ2-1	13	NA	TRBV12-3/TRBV12-4	TRBD2	CASSWGGGNEQFF	TGTGCCAGCAGTTGGGGCGGGGGTAATGAGCAGTTCTTC
TRBJ1-5	12	few	TRBV4-2	NA	CASSHGDQPQHF	TGTGCCAGCAGCCACGGGGATCAGCCCCAGCATTTT
TRBJ1-2	13	NA	TRBV10-2	NA	CASQRTDPYGYTF	TGCGCCAGCCAACGGACAGACCCCTATGGCTACACCTTC
TRBJ2-5	12	NA	TRBV29-1	NA	CSVSDPGETQYF	TGCAGCGTTTCCGACCCCGGAGAGACCCAGTACTTC
TRBJ2-1	16	NA	TRBV11-3	TRBD1	CASSVYGTGLRNEQFF	TGTGCCAGCAGCGTCTACGGGACAGGGTTACGCAATGAGCAGTTCTTC
TRBJ1-2	15	few	TRBV20-1	NA	CSARALDGAAYGYTF	TGCAGTGCTAGAGCACTGGATGGGGCTGCATATGGCTACACCTTC
TRBJ2-1	13	NA	TRBV27	NA	CASHLGPRDEQFF	TGTGCCAGCCATCTCGGCCCCCGGGATGAGCAGTTCTTC
TRBJ2-1	14	many	TRBV5-1	NA	CASSLYPGANEQFF	TGCGCCAGCAGCTTGTATCCGGGGGCCAATGAGCAGTTCTTC
TRBJ1-5	14	NA	TRBV5-5	NA	CASSLWGNNQPQHF	TGTGCCAGCAGCCTATGGGGCAACAATCAGCCCCAGCATTTT
TRBJ1-1	16	NA	TRBV29-1	TRBD1	CSVGAGTGGIVTEAFF	TGCAGCGTTGGGGCCGGGACAGGGGGCATCGTAACTGAAGCTTTCTTT
TRBJ2-5	16	NA	TRBV6-5	TRBD2	CASSYSSGGGQETQYF	TGTGCCAGCAGTTACTCATCGGGCGGGGGTCAAGAGACCCAGTACTTC
TRBJ1-2	14	NA	TRBV5-6	NA	CASSLVRFGDGYTF	TGTGCCAGCAGCTTGGTCCGTTTTGGCGATGGCTACACCTTC
TRBJ1-1	13	NA	TRBV30	TRBD1	CAWRHRGNTEAFF	TGTGCCTGGAGGCACAGGGGGAACACTGAAGCTTTCTTT
TRBJ1-4	16	NA	TRBV5-1	NA	CASSGGTAGWDEKLFF	TGCGCCAGCAGCGGAGGGACCGCCGGGTGGGATGAAAAACTGTTTTTT
TRBJ1-5	15	NA	TRBV5-1	NA	CASSLGPVSNQPQHF	TGCGCCAGCAGCTTGGGCCCGGTTAGCAATCAGCCCCAGCATTTT
TRBJ1-1	15	NA	TRBV7-6	NA	CASSFERGLGAEAFF	TGTGCCAGCAGCTTCGAGAGGGGCCTCGGGGCTGAAGCTTTCTTT
TRBJ1-1	15	NA	TRBV11-2	TRBD1	CASSSPDRGATEAFF	TGTGCCAGCAGCTCGCCGGACAGGGGGGCCACTGAAGCTTTCTTT
TRBJ1-1	14	few	TRBV9	NA	CASSVEVAGTEAFF	TGTGCCAGCAGCGTAGAAGTTGCCGGAACTGAAGCTTTCTTT
TRBJ2-4	12	few	TRBV24-1	NA	CATSRPKNIQYF	TGTGCCACCAGTCGGCCCAAAAACATTCAGTACTTC
TRBJ2-7	15	NA	TRBV7-2	NA	CASSSFTGSSYEQYF	TGTGCCAGCAGCTCTTTTACAGGGAGCTCCTACGAGCAGTACTTC
TRBJ2-5	14	NA	TRBV12-3/TRBV12-4	NA	CASSLLRDEETQYF	TGTGCCAGCAGTCTCCTACGGGACGAGGAGACCCAGTACTTC
TRBJ2-2	20	few	TRBV4-2	TRBD2	CASSQDSLIAGEVNTGELFF	TGTGCCAGCAGCCAAGATAGTTTAATAGCGGGAGAAGTCAACACCGGGGAGCTGTTTTTT
TRBJ2-3	12	many	TRBV5-1	TRBD2	CASAGGLDTQYF	TGCGCCAGCGCGGGGGGGTTGGATACGCAGTATTTT
TRBJ2-1	14	NA	TRBV6-5	TRBD1	CASIPTGTGNEQFF	TGTGCCAGCATTCCAACCGGGACAGGGAATGAGCAGTTCTTC
TRBJ1-1	14	NA	TRBV14	NA	CASSQVTGYTEAFF	TGTGCCAGCAGCCAAGTGACAGGATACACTGAAGCTTTCTTT
TRBJ2-3	16	once	TRBV5-1	TRBD2	CASRNRLAGLTDTQYF	TGCGCCAGCAGAAATAGACTAGCGGGACTCACAGATACGCAGTATTTT
TRBJ2-7	16	NA	TRBV3-1	NA	CASSRQIASHTYEQYF	TGTGCCAGCAGCCGGCAGATAGCGTCCCATACCTACGAGCAGTACTTC
TRBJ2-3	16	few	TRBV11-2	TRBD2	CASSPLGGGAEDTQYF	TGTGCCAGCAGCCCTCTTGGCGGGGGGGCCGAAGATACGCAGTATTTT
TRBJ2-1	15	many	TRBV20-1	TRBD2	CSATTTSGRGNEQFF	TGCAGTGCTACCACCACTAGCGGGAGGGGGAATGAGCAGTTCTTC
TRBJ2-3	13	few	TRBV9	NA	CASSADLPGTQYF	TGTGCCAGCAGCGCAGACCTTCCAGGAACGCAGTATTTT
TRBJ2-5	15	NA	TRBV7-6	TRBD1	CASSLDWQGEETQYF	TGTGCCAGCAGCTTAGATTGGCAGGGGGAAGAGACCCAGTACTTC
TRBJ2-3	16	NA	TRBV9	TRBD1	CASSLGQVPSTDTQYF	TGTGCCAGCAGCCTTGGACAGGTGCCTAGCACAGATACGCAGTATTTT
TRBJ2-3	15	NA	TRBV30	TRBD2	CAWSGYGGGGDTQYF	TGTGCCTGGAGTGGGTACGGGGGGGGTGGAGATACGCAGTATTTT
TRBJ2-3	15	few	TRBV7-2	NA	CASSLGLGFTDTQYF	TGTGCCAGCAGCTTAGGGCTAGGTTTTACAGATACGCAGTATTTT
TRBJ2-7	13	many	TRBV7-2	TRBD2	CASSAGLAGGPSF	TGTGCCAGCAGCGCCGGACTAGCGGGAGGGCCGTCGTTC
TRBJ1-1	15	many	TRBV5-1	TRBD1	CASSWRTGANTEAFF	TGCGCCAGCAGCTGGAGGACAGGCGCGAACACTGAAGCTTTCTTT
TRBJ1-1	14	few	TRBV2	TRBD1	CASRGPGLRGKLFF	TGTGCCAGCAGAGGACCGGGACTCAGGGGGAAGCTTTTCTTT
TRBJ2-5	13	NA	TRBV12-3/TRBV12-4	NA	CASSLGGVETQYF	TGTGCCAGCAGTTTAGGGGGCGTAGAGACCCAGTACTTC
TRBJ1-5	15	few	TRBV10-3	TRBD1	CAISDLDRSVQPQHF	TGTGCCATCAGTGACCTGGACAGGTCGGTTCAGCCCCAGCATTTT
TRBJ2-3	15	many	TRBV29-1	TRBD2	CSVGVRGDPPDTQYF	TGCAGCGTTGGTGTGCGGGGGGACCCCCCAGATACGCAGTATTTT
TRBJ2-6	15	few	TRBV28	NA	CASSPGASGANVLTF	TGTGCCAGCAGTCCAGGGGCCTCTGGGGCCAACGTCCTGACTTTC
TRBJ2-3	16	NA	TRBV4-1	NA	CASSPLDSRYTDTQYF	TGCGCCAGCAGCCCCCTGGACAGTAGGTACACAGATACGCAGTATTTT
TRBJ1-2	16	NA	TRBV6-5	TRBD1	CASSYGNRGVRYGYTF	TGTGCCAGCAGTTACGGGAACAGGGGGGTTCGGTATGGCTACACCTTC
TRBJ2-2	13	NA	TRBV6-5	NA	CASISPNTGELFF	TGTGCCAGCATTTCTCCGAACACCGGGGAGCTGTTTTTT
TRBJ2-5	14	once	TRBV20-1	NA	CSARKGGVTETQYF	TGCAGTGCTAGAAAAGGGGGGGTCACAGAGACCCAGTACTTC
TRBJ2-1	16	NA	TRBV7-9	TRBD1	CASSYPTGGSYNEQFF	TGTGCCAGCAGCTACCCGACAGGGGGCTCCTACAATGAGCAGTTCTTC
TRBJ2-3	11	NA	TRBV25-1	NA	CASSVSGTQYF	TGTGCCAGCAGTGTTAGCGGTACGCAGTATTTT
TRBJ1-1	11	few	TRBV5-1	NA	CASTMDTEAFF	TGCGCCAGCACCATGGACACTGAAGCTTTCTTT
TRBJ2-2	15	NA	TRBV15	NA	CATSSGTPGTGELFF	TGTGCCACCAGCAGCGGGACTCCCGGCACCGGGGAGCTGTTTTTT
TRBJ2-7	16	few	TRBV20-1	NA	CSARGGGQFVSYEQYF	TGCAGTGCTAGAGGGGGAGGACAGTTCGTTTCCTACGAGCAGTACTTC
TRBJ2-3	13	few	TRBV7-7	NA	CASSLLGEDTQYF	TGTGCTAGCAGCTTATTGGGGGAGGATACGCAGTATTTT
TRBJ2-7	14	few	TRBV5-1	TRBD1	CASSSRDRALQQYF	TGCGCCAGCAGCTCCCGGGACAGGGCCCTCCAGCAGTACTTC
TRBJ2-6	18	few	TRBV4-2	NA	CASKDGGGQVSGANVLTF	TGTGCCAGCAAAGATGGGGGAGGCCAAGTCTCTGGGGCCAACGTCCTGACTTTC
TRBJ1-2	15	NA	TRBV5-1	NA	CASSLGSGNDYGYTF	TGCGCCAGCAGCTTGGGTTCAGGGAACGACTATGGCTACACCTTC